This T cell receptor (beta chain) was documented in a study of CD8+ T cells in alopecia areata. About the research overall: Among treated patients, oral tofacitinib was administered at 5 to 10 mg twice daily.

Between the trimmed V and J ends, which lost 7 bases and 11 bases, there was a span of 20 bases. The CDR3 covers 13 residues. Germline loops: CDR1 MDHEN, CDR2 SYDVKM. Findings of the study overall: Normal scalp had lower clonality than lesional scalp, with alopecia totalis/universalis lesions showing this most strongly. Mice showed clearer TCR sharing than patients did, a gap that was possibly HLA-related.

Isolated RNA was reverse transcribed into cDNA used as the sequencing template. Only in-frame clones appear in the TCRdb table, and some are missing; sequencing was by immunoSEQ multiplex PCR. The sample shows approximately 89,000 clones, 35% to 50% of them seen only once. As regards this clone: The antigen is undetermined.

The investigators collected lesional scalp punch biopsies and peripheral blood from alopecia areata patients. The V gene is TRBV28, the J gene TRBJ1-1; tentatively, D is TRBD1 (5 bases). The sequenced sample consisted of CD4+ T cells sorted from blood. The receptor was isolated from a human donor with alopecia areata. The chain's CDR3 is CASTSLGGKGAFF. CDR3 nucleotides: TGTGCCAGCACCTCCCTCGGGGGGAAGGGCGCTTTCTTT.